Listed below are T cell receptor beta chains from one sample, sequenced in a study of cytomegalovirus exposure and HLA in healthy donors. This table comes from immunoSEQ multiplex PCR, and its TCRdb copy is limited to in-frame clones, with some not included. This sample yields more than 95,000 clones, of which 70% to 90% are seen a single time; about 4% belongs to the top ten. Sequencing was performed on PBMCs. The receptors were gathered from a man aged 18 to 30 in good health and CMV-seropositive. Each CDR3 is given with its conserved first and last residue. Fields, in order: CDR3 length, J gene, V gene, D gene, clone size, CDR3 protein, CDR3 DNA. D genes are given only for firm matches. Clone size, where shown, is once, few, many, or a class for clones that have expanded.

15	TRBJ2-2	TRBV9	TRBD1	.	CASSVRQGRTGELFF	TGTGCCAGCAGCGTCCGACAGGGGCGAACCGGGGAGCTGTTTTTT
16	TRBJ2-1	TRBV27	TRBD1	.	CASSLQQGVSGNEQFF	TGTGCCAGCAGTCTACAACAGGGGGTCAGTGGCAATGAGCAGTTCTTC
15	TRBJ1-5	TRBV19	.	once	CASRGARNSNQPQHF	TGTGCCAGTAGGGGTGCCAGGAATAGCAATCAGCCCCAGCATTTT
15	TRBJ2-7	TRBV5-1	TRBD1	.	CASRLDTGGYEEQYF	TGCGCCAGCAGACTGGATACAGGGGGTTACGAAGAGCAGTACTTC
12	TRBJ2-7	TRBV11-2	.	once	CASSLPKLAQYF	TGTGCCAGCAGCTTACCGAAGCTCGCGCAGTACTTC
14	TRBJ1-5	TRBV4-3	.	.	CASSQARSHQPQHF	TGCGCCAGCAGCCAAGCCCGCAGTCATCAGCCCCAGCATTTT
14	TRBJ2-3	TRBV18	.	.	CASSSGTGGDTQYF	TGTGCCAGCTCATCGGGGACCGGGGGAGATACGCAGTATTTT
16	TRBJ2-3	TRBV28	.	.	CASRPRGYSGTDTQYF	TGTGCCAGCAGACCTCGTGGGTATAGCGGCACAGATACGCAGTATTTT
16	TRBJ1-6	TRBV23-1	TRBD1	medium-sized	CASSQSHRTGRSPLHF	TGCGCCAGCAGTCAATCCCACCGGACAGGGAGGTCACCCCTCCACTTT
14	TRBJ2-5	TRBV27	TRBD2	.	CASRGLAGSETQYF	TGTGCCAGCAGGGGACTAGCGGGGTCGGAGACCCAGTACTTC
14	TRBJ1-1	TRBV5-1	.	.	CASSLGPGNTEAFF	TGCGCCAGCAGCTTAGGTCCAGGGAACACTGAAGCTTTCTTT
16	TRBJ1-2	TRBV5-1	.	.	CASSSTGPQGSDGYTF	TGCGCCAGCAGCTCGACGGGCCCGCAGGGATCTGATGGCTACACCTTC
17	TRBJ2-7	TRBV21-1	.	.	CASSKYRELGTLYEQYF	TGTGCCAGCAGCAAATATCGCGAGTTGGGCACCTTATACGAGCAGTACTTC
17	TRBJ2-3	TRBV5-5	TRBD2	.	CASSSGTSGGAADTQYF	TGTGCCAGCAGCTCCGGGACTAGCGGGGGGGCGGCAGATACGCAGTATTTT
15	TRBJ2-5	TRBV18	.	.	CATQKSDTTQETQYF	TGTGCCACCCAGAAGTCGGACACCACTCAAGAGACCCAGTACTTC
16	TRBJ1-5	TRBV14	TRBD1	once	CASSQPGQGVRQPQHF	TGTGCCAGCAGCCAGCCGGGACAGGGGGTTCGTCAGCCCCAGCATTTT
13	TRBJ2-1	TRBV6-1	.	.	CASRGSPYNEQFF	TGTGCCAGCAGGGGCAGCCCCTACAATGAGCAGTTCTTC